The 17 T cell receptor beta chains below come from one sample, sequenced in a study of PD-L1 blockade in urothelial cancer listed by TCRdb under 2017. The time point label corresponds to: pretreatment peripheral blood. Receptor libraries were prepared by the immunoSEQ multiplex PCR assay. This is the immuneACCESS table as TCRdb keeps it, with only in-frame sequences that have V and J called. A part of the clones is gone; compared with another copy, unresolved V genes explain less than half, and the rest is unexplained. The sample yields 35,000 to 45,000 clones; around four fifths were counted once. About 6.8% of the sample lies in the top ten. The sample here was PBMCs, taken around atezolizumab (anti-PD-L1) treatment. Receptor source: a man between 60 and 70 years old with urothelial cancer.

The chain carries TRBV28 and TRBJ1-5; maybe TRBD1 (5 bases). The length of the CDR3 is 14 residues. V lost 1 base, J lost 6 bases, and 10 bases lay in between. Per germline, CDR1 MDHEN and CDR2 SYDVKM. DNA for the CDR3: TGTGCCAGCAGTTTATTCAGGGTCGGTCAGCCCCAGCATTTT. This encodes CASSLFRVGQPQHF.

This clone was found once. V usage is TRBV19 and J usage is TRBJ2-2; TRBD1 matches 9 bases. There are 16 residues in the CDR3. Germline CDR1 LNHDA, CDR2 SQIVND (reference sequence). V shed 3 bases, J shed 7 bases, and the junction held 9 bases outside the gene matches. The CDR3 nucleotides are TGTGCCAGTAGTATCTTGGAGGGACAGGGTAGCGGGGAGCTGTTTTTT. Its translation: CASSILEGQGSGELFF.

The count of this clone is one. The genes are TRBV27 and TRBJ2-3; 7 bases are a match to TRBD2. Germline CDR1 and CDR2: MNHEY and SMNVEV (reference sequence). V shed 2 bases, J shed 3 bases, and the junction held 5 bases outside the gene matches. The CDR3 extends over 15 amino acids. CDR3 nucleotides: TGTGCCAGCAGTTTAAGTCTAGCGGTTACAGATACGCAGTATTTT. Residues: CASSLSLAVTDTQYF.

CDR3 nucleotide sequence: TGTGCCAGCAGCCTAAGCCCAGGGGACACTGAAGCTTTCTTT. Protein: CASSLSPGDTEAFF. The rearrangement uses TRBV7-2 and TRBJ1-1, with a tentative D call TRBD1 (6 bases). From germline, CDR1 is SGHTA and CDR2 FQGNSA. The CDR3 totals 14 residues. The V and J ends lost 5 bases and 3 bases respectively, with 13 bases between them. The whole variable domain, remainder taken from reference TRBV7-2 and TRBJ1-1, is GAGVSQSPSNKVTEKGKDVELRCDPISGHTALYWYRQSLGQGLEFLIYFQGNSAPDKSGLPSDRFSAERTGGSVSTLTIQRTQQEDSAVYLCASSLSPGDTEAFFGQGTRLTVV.

The chain links TRBV27 to TRBJ1-6, with D unclear. This CDR3 has 14 amino acids. Germline assignment: CDR1 MNHEY and CDR2 SMNVEV (reference sequence). Trimming cost V 2 bases and J 6 bases, with 8 bases left between them. CDR3 in amino acids: CASSLGAANSPLHF. The CDR3 region has the DNA TGTGCCAGCAGTTTAGGAGCAGCTAATTCACCCCTCCACTTT.

The V call is TRBV7-2, the J call TRBJ2-5; 7 bases align to TRBD2. Germline V gene data show CDR1 as SGHTA and CDR2 as FQGNSA. This CDR3 has 15 residues. V shed 1 base, J shed 3 bases, and the junction held 5 bases outside the gene matches. This CDR3 is CASSLGGGSEETQYF. CDR3 DNA: TGTGCCAGCAGCTTAGGGGGGGGATCAGAAGAGACCCAGTACTTC.

The chain joins TRBV6-5 to TRBJ1-6; a possible D gene is TRBD1 (5 bases). Germline lookup yields CDR1 MNHEY and CDR2 SVGAGI. The CDR3 is made up of 13 amino acids. V lost 7 bases and J 8 bases, leaving 12 bases between the germline ends. CDR3 amino acids: CASKGDLDSPLHF. CDR3 sequence (DNA): TGTGCCAGCAAAGGGGATTTGGATTCACCCCTCCACTTT.

The rearrangement links TRBV9 to TRBJ2-5; D uncertain. The V end was cut by 0 bases, the J end by 3 bases, with 6 bases between. From germline, CDR1 is SGDLS and CDR2 YYNGEE. The CDR3 contains 13 residues. This CDR3 reads CASSVVPEETQYF. Here the CDR3 DNA reads TGTGCCAGCAGCGTAGTCCCTGAAGAGACCCAGTACTTC.

The chain combines TRBV6-6 with TRBJ1-2; 7 bases line up with TRBD1. Germline CDR1 MNHNY, CDR2 SVGAGI (reference sequence). V lost 4 bases, J lost 2 bases, and 1 base stayed unmatched. This CDR3 has 13 amino acids. CDR3 nucleotide sequence: TGTGCCAGCAGTTCACAGGGGAACTATGGCTACACCTTC. Translated, it gives CASSSQGNYGYTF.

The chain employs TRBV6-1 and TRBJ1-5; D perhaps matches TRBD1 (5 bases). Trimming removed 3 bases at V and 4 bases at J, with 13 bases between. Germline V gene lookup returns CDR1 MNHNS and CDR2 SASEGT. The CDR3 covers 15 residues. DNA for the CDR3: TGTGCCAGCAGTGATTACGGGACTAAAAATCAGCCCCAGCATTTT. Protein sequence: CASSDYGTKNQPQHF.

The genes are TRBV28 and TRBJ1-5, with a weak D call TRBD1 (6 bases). V was cut by 5 bases and J by 7 bases, with 12 bases left in between. Germline-derived CDR1 and CDR2 are MDHEN and SYDVKM. The CDR3 has 13 residues. The CDR3 is CASSVNREQPQHF. CDR3 in DNA: TGTGCCAGCAGTGTTAACAGGGAACAGCCCCAGCATTTT.

The gene calls are TRBV7-9 and TRBJ2-7; TRBD1 is a possible D gene (5 bases). The germline V gene encodes CDR1 SEHNR and CDR2 FQNEAQ (reference sequence). The CDR3 spans 15 residues. Trimming cost V 5 bases and J 0 bases, with 14 bases left between them. CDR3 loop: CASSIRTSSSYEQYF. In nucleotides, the CDR3 is TGTGCCAGCAGCATACGGACATCGTCCTCCTACGAGCAGTACTTC.

The chain is built from TRBV28 and TRBJ1-6; D perhaps matches TRBD1 (5 bases). The CDR3 spans 17 residues. The V gene's germline CDR1 is MDHEN and CDR2 SYDVKM. V was trimmed by 5 bases and J by 7 bases, leaving 21 bases between them. In DNA, the CDR3 is TGTGCCAGCAGTCGGGACTTTCTCCTAAAGCGGAATTCACCCCTCCACTTT. Protein sequence: CASSRDFLLKRNSPLHF.

This clone was seen a few times. The V call is TRBV7-7, the J call TRBJ2-7; D is perhaps TRBD2 (6 bases). The V gene lost 5 bases and the J gene lost 7 bases, with 15 bases spanning the gap. The CDR3 covers 13 residues. The germline gives CDR1 SSHAT, CDR2 FNYEAQ (reference sequence). CDR3: CASSPTEGREQYF. The CDR3 nucleotides read TGTGCCAGCAGCCCGACGGAGGGTCGGGAGCAGTACTTC.

The CDR3 is CASSESRLAGGAEQFF. Written as DNA, the CDR3 is TGCGCCAGCAGTGAGTCAAGGCTAGCGGGGGGAGCTGAGCAGTTCTTC. The rearrangement uses TRBV10-1 and TRBJ2-1, with TRBD2 matching over 11 bases. V was clipped by 0 bases and J by 9 bases; unmatched bases: 7. There are 16 residues in the CDR3. CDR1 WNHNN and CDR2 SYGVQD come from the germline V gene (reference sequence).

The V gene is TRBV5-1, the J gene TRBJ2-3; TRBD1 matches 7 bases. Germline assignment: CDR1 SGHRS and CDR2 YFSETQ. V dropped 4 bases and J dropped 2; count of bases not matched to a gene: 7. The CDR3 is 15 residues long. The CDR3 nucleotides are TGCGCCAGCAGCGGGGACAGTTACCACACAGATACGCAGTATTTT. This encodes CASSGDSYHTDTQYF.

This clone came up a few times. The chain couples TRBV4-2 to TRBJ1-4; D is undetermined. The V end was cut by 5 bases, the J end by 0 bases, with 13 bases between. Germline V CDR1 and CDR2: LGHNA, YNFKEQ. This CDR3 is built from 16 residues. The CDR3, as DNA: TGTGCCAGCAGCTCAAGCGGGAGTGCAACTAATGAAAAACTGTTTTTT. Translation: CASSSSGSATNEKLFF.